The 23 T cell receptor beta chains presented below share a single source sample, sequenced in a study of T cell responses to AZD1222 COVID-19 vaccine. The table came from immunoSEQ multiplex PCR; TCRdb's copy has only in-frame clones and leaves some out. The sample records over 150,000 clones, about 90% being singletons. Sequences were derived from peripheral blood, sampled on day 0 of MenACWY control vaccination. These TCRs come from an adult in good health.

This clone was detected only once. The V call is TRBV7-9, the J call TRBJ1-6; D remains unclear. Trimming took off 5 bases at V and 4 bases at J, with 15 bases between the two ends. Germline loops: CDR1 SEHNR, CDR2 FQNEAQ (reference sequence). The CDR3 is made up of 16 amino acids. The CDR3 DNA sequence: TGTGCCAGCAGCCCAGATAGAGTGATTTATAATTCACCCCTCCACTTT. Amino acids: CASSPDRVIYNSPLHF.

The chain carries TRBV19 and TRBJ2-5; D assignment may be TRBD1 or TRBD2 (5 bases each). CDR3 length equals 11 residues. V shed 10 bases and J shed 2 bases, with 8 bases lying between them. The germline V gene has CDR1 LNHDA and CDR2 SQIVND (reference sequence). The DNA of the CDR3 is TGTGCCACCGGGGCGCAAGAGACCCAGTACTTC. Translating gives CATGAQETQYF.

The gene calls are TRBV28 and TRBJ2-3; D may be TRBD1 or TRBD2 (5 bases each). Trimming shortened V by 2 bases and J by 3 bases, and 15 bases separated the two germline ends. CDR3 length equals 16 residues. The germline V gene has CDR1 MDHEN and CDR2 SYDVKM. CDR3 region: CASSLGKGPGTDTQYF. The CDR3 nucleotides read TGTGCCAGCAGTTTAGGGAAGGGACCAGGAACAGATACGCAGTATTTT.

The chain joins TRBV2 to TRBJ1-4; D is ambiguous. Germline V lookup: CDR1 SNHLY, CDR2 FYNNEI. V lost 8 bases and J 4 bases, leaving 17 bases between the germline ends. This CDR3 has 15 residues. The CDR3 spells CASQSSLGLNEKLFF. The CDR3, as DNA: TGTGCCAGCCAAAGTTCGCTCGGCCTTAATGAAAAACTGTTTTTT.

This chain uses TRBV3-1 (or the pseudogene TRBV3-2) with TRBJ2-2; D might be TRBD1 (6 bases). CDR1 and CDR2 from the germline V gene are LGHDT and YNNKEL (reference sequence). The CDR3 length is 14 residues. The ends were cut back, 4 bases at V and 5 bases at J, with 11 bases in the middle. The CDR3 sequence: CASSRLGGTGELFF. CDR3 in DNA: TGTGCCAGCAGCCGCCTAGGGGGAACCGGGGAGCTGTTTTTT.

The V and J genes are TRBV15 and TRBJ1-3; possible D gene TRBD1, 6 bases. V was trimmed by 5 bases and J by 0 bases, leaving 14 bases between them. The CDR3 extends over 16 amino acids. Germline CDR1 and CDR2: LNHNV and YYDKDF (reference sequence). The CDR3 DNA follows: TGTGCCACCAGCCCGGTTGGACAGACCTCTGGAAACACCATATATTTT. Its translation is CATSPVGQTSGNTIYF. The full variable domain, in which reference TRBV15 and TRBJ1-3 provide the parts outside the CDR3, is DAMVIQNPRYQVTQFGKPVTLSCSQTLNHNVMYWYQQKSSQAPKLLFHYYDKDFNNEADTPDNFQSRRPNTSFCFLDIRSPGLGDTAMYLCATSPVGQTSGNTIYFGEGSWLTVV.

This clone has only a few counts. The genes are TRBV7-9 and TRBJ1-2; no clear D. The V end was cut by 1 base, the J end by 8 bases, with 8 bases between. CDR1 and CDR2 from the germline V gene are SEHNR and FQNEAQ (reference sequence). The CDR3 consists of 12 residues. The CDR3 DNA sequence: TGTGCCAGCAGCTTAGGGAAGGAGGGCTACACCTTC. It encodes CASSLGKEGYTF.

This chain links TRBV7-6 with TRBJ1-6; TRBD1 agrees at 9 bases. The CDR3 length is 16 residues. CDR1 and CDR2 from the germline V gene are SGHVS and FNYEAQ. The V gene end was trimmed by 1 base and the J gene end by 9 bases; junction bases not matched to a gene: 7. For the CDR3, the DNA is TGTGCCAGCAGCTTAGAAATCGGACAGGGGAGTTCACCCCTCCACTTT. This sequence encodes CASSLEIGQGSSPLHF.

The V gene is TRBV2, the J gene TRBJ2-7; 8 bases are shared with TRBD1. Per germline, CDR1 SNHLY and CDR2 FYNNEI. The CDR3 runs 15 residues. Germline trimming cut 5 bases from V and 6 bases from J; bases unmatched to any gene: 12. The CDR3 spells CASSLSQGALGEQYF. The CDR3 DNA reads TGTGCCAGCAGTTTGTCCCAGGGGGCTTTGGGCGAGCAGTACTTC.

This sequence joins TRBV7-9 and TRBJ2-7, with TRBD1 identical over 9 bases. This CDR3 comprises 15 residues. Trimming removed 5 bases from V and 9 bases from J; junction bases left unmatched: 14. Germline CDR1 and CDR2: SEHNR and FQNEAQ (reference sequence). The CDR3 spells CASSASGQGPGGQYF. In DNA, the CDR3 is TGTGCCAGCAGCGCCAGCGGACAGGGGCCGGGCGGGCAGTACTTC.

The chain joins TRBV29-1 to TRBJ2-1, with D unresolved. The V end was cut by 0 bases, the J end by 8 bases, with 8 bases between. The CDR3 length is 12 residues. Germline CDR1 is SQVTM and CDR2 is ANQGSEA. The CDR3 bases are TGCAGCGTTGAAGATCCCGGCGATGAGCAGTTCTTC. Encoded protein: CSVEDPGDEQFF.

The CDR3 DNA reads as TGTGCCAGCAGGGTAGCGGGAGGGGTGGAGACCCAGTACTTC. It specifies CASRVAGGVETQYF. V usage is TRBV28 and J usage is TRBJ2-5, with 11 bases that match TRBD2. The V gene end was trimmed by 6 bases and the J gene end by 5 bases; junction bases not matched to a gene: 5. The CDR3 has 14 amino acids. Germline CDR1 is MDHEN and CDR2 is SYDVKM.

This chain joins TRBV30 and TRBJ2-7; possibly TRBD2 for D (6 bases). Trimming shortened V by 3 bases and J by 5 bases, and 14 bases separated the two germline ends. The CDR3 has 13 residues. Germline assignment: CDR1 GTSNPN and CDR2 SVGIG (reference sequence). As DNA, the CDR3 is TGTGCCTGGAGGGGACCGGGACTGAACGAGCAGTACTTC. It encodes CAWRGPGLNEQYF.

V is TRBV30 and J is TRBJ2-1; D possibly corresponds to TRBD2 (5 bases). V gave up 5 bases and J gave up 8 bases, with 19 bases separating them. From germline, CDR1 is GTSNPN and CDR2 SVGIG (reference sequence). The CDR3 contains 14 residues. The CDR3 is CAWRPFGSVDEQFF. CDR3 DNA: TGTGCCTGGCGCCCCTTTGGGAGCGTCGATGAGCAGTTCTTC.

This rearrangement joins TRBV29-1 to TRBJ1-1; TRBD1 might be the D (6 bases). The CDR3 contains 13 residues. The V end was cut by 7 bases, the J end by 2 bases, with 14 bases between. Germline lookup yields CDR1 SQVTM and CDR2 ANQGSEA. The CDR3 nucleotides read TGCAGCGCCCCGGACAGCTTCAACACTGAAGCTTTCTTT. This encodes CSAPDSFNTEAFF.

The gene calls are TRBV6-1 and TRBJ1-2; TRBD1 is a possible D gene (5 bases). V lost 2 bases, J lost 4 bases, and 8 bases lay in between. This CDR3 has 13 residues. Per the germline V gene, CDR1 is MNHNS and CDR2 is SASEGT. CDR3 bases: TGTGCCAGCAGTGAACGGGGGACCTATGGCTACACCTTC. The encoded protein is CASSERGTYGYTF.

This chain links TRBV7-9 with TRBJ2-7; TRBD2 might be the D (6 bases). CDR1 is SEHNR and CDR2 is FQNEAQ in the germline V gene (reference sequence). Trimming removed 4 bases at V and 2 bases at J, with 12 bases between. This CDR3 spans 14 amino acids. In nucleotides, the CDR3 is TGTGCCAGCAGCTGGGGGGAGTATACCTACGAGCAGTACTTC. Protein sequence: CASSWGEYTYEQYF.

This chain uses TRBV30 with TRBJ1-2; D gene unclear. CDR3 size: 13 residues. Germline CDR1 GTSNPN, CDR2 SVGIG (reference sequence). V was clipped by 2 bases and J by 7 bases, with 14 bases between them. The CDR3 here is CAWSSRAQIGYTF. DNA for the CDR3: TGTGCCTGGAGTAGTCGGGCCCAGATTGGCTACACCTTC.

The CDR3 sequence is CAWSTGRFSYNSPLHF. The CDR3 bases are TGTGCCTGGAGTACGGGGCGCTTCTCCTATAATTCACCCCTCCACTTT. This chain links TRBV30 with TRBJ1-6; maybe TRBD1 (5 bases). CDR3 size: 16 residues. The V gene lost 2 bases and the J gene lost 0 bases, with 11 bases spanning the gap. Germline assignment: CDR1 GTSNPN and CDR2 SVGIG (reference sequence).

The chain has TRBV29-1 and TRBJ1-1; D may be TRBD1 (6 bases). CDR3 length equals 14 residues. The germline V and J ends were trimmed by 7 bases and 1 base, with 16 bases remaining between them. Germline CDR1 is SQVTM and CDR2 is ANQGSEA. The DNA of the CDR3 is TGCAGCGCCTCTTGGGGGGGCGGGAACACTGAAGCTTTCTTT. This translates into CSASWGGGNTEAFF.

This clone showed up just once. CDR3 sequence: CASSPAWGSGELFF. The CDR3 DNA is TGTGCCAGCAGCCCCGCCTGGGGTTCCGGGGAGCTGTTTTTT. The chain carries TRBV11-3 and TRBJ2-2; D unresolved. Germline assignment: CDR1 SGHNT and CDR2 YENEEA. The CDR3 has 14 residues. V dropped 5 bases and J dropped 6 bases, with 13 bases sitting between them.

This clone was detected only once. This chain links TRBV27 with TRBJ2-6; D gene unclear. V was clipped by 2 bases and J by 4 bases, with 6 bases between them. The CDR3 is 14 amino acids. Germline CDR1 and CDR2: MNHEY and SMNVEV (reference sequence). CDR3 protein: CASSLVGGANVLTF. The CDR3 DNA sequence: TGTGCCAGCAGTTTAGTGGGAGGGGCCAACGTCCTGACTTTC. The full variable domain, its missing parts supplied by reference TRBV27 and TRBJ2-6, is EAQVTQNPRYLITVTGKKLTVTCSQNMNHEYMSWYRQDPGLGLRQIYYSMNVEVTDKGDVPEGYKVSRKEKRNFPLILESPSPNQTSLYFCASSLVGGANVLTFGAGSRLTVL.

The chain joins TRBV7-9 to TRBJ1-2, with D possibly TRBD1 on 5 matching bases. The length of the CDR3 is 17 residues. CDR1 SEHNR and CDR2 FQNEAQ come from the germline V gene (reference sequence). V lost 1 base and J 4 bases, leaving 19 bases between the germline ends. The CDR3 nucleotides are TGTGCCAGCAGCTTAGACAACCGAGGGGCGTGGACCTATGGCTACACCTTC. Translating gives CASSLDNRGAWTYGYTF.